This T cell receptor beta chain derives from a study of OX40 agonist ivuxolimab in advanced cancers. Background on the whole study: Ivuxolimab was an agonistic, fully human IgG2 monoclonal antibody directed against OX40 (CD134), a costimulatory receptor. Intravenous ivuxolimab was administered to patients every 2 weeks at six dose levels: 0.01, 0.1, 0.3, 1.5, 3 and 10 mg/kg. Among the roughly 52 dose-escalation patients, about 20 had hepatocellular carcinoma, 15 or so melanoma, 9 renal cell carcinoma and 9 head and neck cancer. In the dose-escalation cohort, 82.7% of patients were male, and the mean age was 60 years with a range of roughly 20 to 79. Patients were allowed to have had prior anti-PD-1, anti-PD-L1 or anti-CTLA-4 therapy, and approximately 43% of the dose-escalation patients had previously received checkpoint inhibitors. Partial responses occurred in three dose-escalation patients, of whom one had hepatocellular carcinoma and two had cutaneous melanoma. Peripheral TCRbeta sequencing was intended to test whether TCR sequence diversity was altered and clonal T-cell expansion was caused by ivuxolimab. The monotherapy dose-escalation portion (N of about 52 patients) of the phase I ivuxolimab trial is reported in the paper.

A distance of 13 bases separates the germline ends of V and J, which lose 1 base and 7 bases respectively. The CDR3 runs 14 residues from the cysteine to the phenylalanine. Solely the CDR3 DNA is kept, with 42 bases framed from the first base. CDR1 and CDR2 are read off the germline V gene (reference sequence) as MNHEY and SMNVEV. The trial excluded patients who had a history of autoimmune disease or who were on systemic immunosuppression. Peripheral blood for TCR sequencing was collected from all dose cohorts at baseline, on cycle 4 day 1, and on cycle 7 day 1. Samples were obtained from an open-label, multicenter, first-in-human phase I dose-escalation trial of ivuxolimab. Adults with locally advanced or metastatic melanoma, renal cell carcinoma, hepatocellular carcinoma or head and neck squamous cell carcinoma were enrolled in the trial. Before TCR sequencing, CD4+ and CD8+ T cells were separately sorted from peripheral blood.

The research as a whole found: At doses of 0.1 to 3.0 mg/kg, clonal expansion of both CD4+ and CD8+ T cells in blood was seen between baseline and week 6. After ivuxolimab, CD8+ T cells had more expanded clones than CD4+ T cells on average. Partial responders in the 0.1-3.0 mg/kg groups had among the lowest normalized peripheral clonal expansion, especially among CD8+ T cells. Low levels of normalized T-cell clonal expansion were also seen in some patients who did not respond. The antigen specificity of the clonally expanded peripheral T cells was not determined.

To sequence the TCRbeta CDR3 region, genomic DNA was isolated from the sorted cells. TCRbeta CDR3 regions were sequenced using the immunoSEQ Assay. TCRdb provides this immuneACCESS table in a form limited to in-frame rearrangements. Some clones are lacking; in checked studies, under half of them reflect an unresolved V gene, and why the rest are absent is not known. Counted in this sample were tens of thousands of clones; 65% to 90% of them appeared once. The leading ten clones occupy approximately 2% of the sample. In the case of this clone: Its antigen target is currently unknown. Per-base qualities were not stored, and no clone one base away is much larger.

The sequence was obtained from an adult with an advanced solid tumor such as melanoma, head and neck, liver or kidney cancer. The specimen was CD4+ or CD8+ T cells sorted from blood, collected in a trial of the OX40 agonist ivuxolimab. The chain uses TRBV27 and TRBJ1-2, and perhaps TRBD1 as D gene, on 6 matching bases. The nucleotide sequence is TGTGCCAGCAGTTTATTTCGGGGGGCGGGTGGCTACACCTTC. It specifies CASSLFRGAGGYTF.